This T cell receptor beta chain appears in the sequencing data of a study of cytomegalovirus exposure and HLA in healthy donors. Per the germline V gene, CDR1 is SGHRS and CDR2 is YFSETQ. The CDR3 loop spans 14 amino acids. V was shortened by 2 bases and J by 4 bases, with 12 bases between the two germline ends. The study ran its PCR with 60 Vbeta and 13 Jbeta primers. Original methodology: An analysis that came later counted 80 million or so unique TCR beta chains, approximately 12 million shared. Here immunoSEQ multiplex PCR was the method, and the copy in TCRdb shows in-frame clones only, minus some. Clone size and V and J calls were adopted from that table, with D and trimming inferred from the DNA. The repertoire includes 130,000 to 150,000 clones, 80% of them detected once, and about 6.8% sits in the top ten.

The chain joins TRBV5-1 to TRBJ1-1; perhaps TRBD1 as D (5 bases). The source material was PBMCs. This TCR derives from a man aged 35-49 years in good health and CMV-seropositive. CDR3 in DNA: TGCGCCAGCAGCTTTCAGGGCCTATCCACTGAAGCTTTCTTT. This codes for CASSFQGLSTEAFF.